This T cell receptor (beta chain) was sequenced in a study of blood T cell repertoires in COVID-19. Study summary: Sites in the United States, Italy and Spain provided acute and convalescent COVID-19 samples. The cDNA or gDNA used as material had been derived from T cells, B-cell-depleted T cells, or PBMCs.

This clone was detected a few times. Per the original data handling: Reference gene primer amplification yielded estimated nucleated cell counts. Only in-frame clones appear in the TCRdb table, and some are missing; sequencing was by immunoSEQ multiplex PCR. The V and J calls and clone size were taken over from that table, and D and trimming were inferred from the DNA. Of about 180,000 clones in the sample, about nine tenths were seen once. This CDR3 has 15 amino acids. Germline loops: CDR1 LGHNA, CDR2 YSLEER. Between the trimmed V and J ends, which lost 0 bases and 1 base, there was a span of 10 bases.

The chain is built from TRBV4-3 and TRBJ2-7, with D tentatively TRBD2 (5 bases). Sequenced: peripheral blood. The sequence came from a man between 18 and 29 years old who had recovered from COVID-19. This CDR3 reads CASSQEGSLSYEQYF. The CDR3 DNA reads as TGCGCCAGCAGCCAAGAGGGGAGCCTTTCCTACGAGCAGTACTTC.